These T cell receptor beta chains were read from a single sample in a study of blood T cells in healthy people across ages. TCRdb re-called the 5' RACE reads through MiXCR, storing one row per CDR3 protein. The sample lists about 640,000 distinct CDR3 sequences, under 65% occurring once. Source material: blood. These TCRs come from a man between 60 and 70 years old in good health. Each CDR3 is given with its conserved first and last residue. Each record gives: V gene, D gene, J gene, clone size, CDR3 protein, CDR3 DNA. D genes are given only for firm matches. Rows may omit the clone size; those that give it use once, few, many or a size class.

V gene: TRBV5-1; D gene: TRBD2; J gene: TRBJ2-2; clone size: -; CDR3 protein: CASRTTSGGDTGELFF; CDR3 DNA: TGCGCCAGCAGGACAACTAGCGGGGGGGACACCGGGGAGCTGTTTTTT
V gene: TRBV5-6; D gene: -; J gene: TRBJ1-2; clone size: -; CDR3 protein: CASSSTPGGYTF; CDR3 DNA: TGTGCCAGCAGCTCGACACCGGGTGGCTACACCTTC
V gene: TRBV2; D gene: TRBD1; J gene: TRBJ2-1; clone size: -; CDR3 protein: CASSEPGQSSYNEQFF; CDR3 DNA: TGTGCCAGCAGTGAGCCGGGACAGAGCTCCTACAATGAGCAGTTCTTC
V gene: TRBV20-1; D gene: -; J gene: TRBJ1-1; clone size: -; CDR3 protein: CSARDLAGRNTEAFF; CDR3 DNA: TGCAGTGCTAGAGATCTAGCGGGTAGGAACACTGAAGCTTTCTTT
V gene: TRBV12-3/TRBV12-4; D gene: -; J gene: TRBJ1-1; clone size: -; CDR3 protein: CASTTRARDTEAFF; CDR3 DNA: TGTGCCAGCACCACCAGGGCGAGAGACACTGAAGCTTTCTTT
V gene: TRBV2; D gene: TRBD2; J gene: TRBJ2-1; clone size: -; CDR3 protein: CASSETSGGYNEQFF; CDR3 DNA: TGTGCCAGCAGTGAAACTAGCGGGGGTTACAATGAGCAGTTCTTC
V gene: TRBV3-1; D gene: -; J gene: TRBJ2-7; clone size: -; CDR3 protein: CASSPPGSQIYEQYF; CDR3 DNA: TGTGCCAGCAGCCCACCTGGCAGTCAAATCTACGAGCAGTACTTC
V gene: TRBV11-2; D gene: TRBD2; J gene: TRBJ2-5; clone size: -; CDR3 protein: CASSLGPAGARETQYF; CDR3 DNA: TGTGCCAGCAGCTTAGGGCCAGCGGGGGCCCGAGAGACCCAGTACTTC
V gene: TRBV6-5; D gene: TRBD1; J gene: TRBJ2-5; clone size: -; CDR3 protein: CASRSTGVWETQYF; CDR3 DNA: TGTGCCAGCAGGTCGACAGGGGTCTGGGAGACCCAGTACTTC
V gene: TRBV7-8; D gene: TRBD1; J gene: TRBJ2-5; clone size: -; CDR3 protein: CASSLDPGQGVETQYF; CDR3 DNA: TGTGCCAGCAGCTTAGACCCGGGACAGGGCGTAGAGACCCAGTACTTC
V gene: TRBV11-2; D gene: -; J gene: TRBJ1-1; clone size: -; CDR3 protein: CASSVRQGKATEAFF; CDR3 DNA: TGTGCCAGCAGCGTCCGGCAGGGCAAGGCCACTGAAGCTTTCTTT
V gene: TRBV6-2/TRBV6-3; D gene: TRBD1; J gene: TRBJ1-5; clone size: -; CDR3 protein: CASREGGEVQPQHF; CDR3 DNA: TGTGCCAGCAGGGAAGGGGGCGAAGTTCAGCCCCAGCATTTT
V gene: TRBV7-9; D gene: TRBD1; J gene: TRBJ2-1; clone size: once; CDR3 protein: CASRDSGQGEINEQFF; CDR3 DNA: TGTGCCAGCAGAGACTCGGGACAGGGAGAAATCAATGAGCAGTTCTTC
V gene: TRBV6-5; D gene: -; J gene: TRBJ2-5; clone size: -; CDR3 protein: CASSRGTRSQETQYF; CDR3 DNA: TGTGCCAGCAGTCGCGGGACACGGTCCCAAGAGACCCAGTACTTC
V gene: TRBV9; D gene: -; J gene: TRBJ2-3; clone size: -; CDR3 protein: CASSVVWGDTQYF; CDR3 DNA: TGTGCCAGCAGCGTAGTGTGGGGGGATACGCAGTATTTT
V gene: TRBV24-1; D gene: -; J gene: TRBJ2-3; clone size: -; CDR3 protein: CATSGQPQETLYF; CDR3 DNA: TGTGCCACCAGTGGGCAGCCCCAAGAGACCCTGTATTTT
V gene: TRBV27; D gene: TRBD1; J gene: TRBJ1-2; clone size: -; CDR3 protein: CASRGTGDDYGYTF; CDR3 DNA: TGTGCCAGCAGAGGGACAGGGGATGACTATGGCTACACCTTC
V gene: TRBV6-1; D gene: -; J gene: TRBJ2-5; clone size: -; CDR3 protein: CASSALPPETQYF; CDR3 DNA: TGTGCCAGCAGTGCCTTGCCGCCCGAGACCCAGTACTTC
V gene: TRBV6-2/TRBV6-3; D gene: -; J gene: TRBJ1-1; clone size: -; CDR3 protein: CASSYSNLSGTEAFF; CDR3 DNA: TGTGCCAGCAGTTACTCTAATCTGTCGGGCACTGAAGCTTTCTTT
V gene: TRBV12-3/TRBV12-4; D gene: -; J gene: TRBJ2-7; clone size: -; CDR3 protein: CASSLRDEVGTQYF; CDR3 DNA: TGTGCCAGCAGTTTGCGGGACGAGGTTGGAACCCAGTACTTC
V gene: TRBV5-4; D gene: TRBD2; J gene: TRBJ2-2; clone size: -; CDR3 protein: CASSPSGGDTGELFF; CDR3 DNA: TGTGCCAGCAGTCCCAGCGGGGGGGACACCGGGGAGCTGTTTTTT
V gene: TRBV9; D gene: TRBD2; J gene: TRBJ2-5; clone size: -; CDR3 protein: CASSVEGGRETQYF; CDR3 DNA: TGTGCCAGCAGCGTAGAGGGAGGGCGAGAGACCCAGTACTTC
V gene: TRBV10-3; D gene: -; J gene: TRBJ2-7; clone size: -; CDR3 protein: CAISENGYEQYF; CDR3 DNA: TGTGCCATCAGTGAGAACGGCTACGAGCAGTACTTC
V gene: TRBV7-7; D gene: -; J gene: TRBJ2-2; clone size: -; CDR3 protein: CASSTGTNTGELFF; CDR3 DNA: TGTGCCAGCAGCACCGGGACTAACACCGGGGAGCTGTTTTTT
V gene: TRBV15; D gene: -; J gene: TRBJ2-3; clone size: -; CDR3 protein: CATSIQRSTDTQYF; CDR3 DNA: TGTGCCACCAGCATACAGCGGAGCACAGATACGCAGTATTTT
V gene: TRBV20-1; D gene: -; J gene: TRBJ2-1; clone size: few; CDR3 protein: CSARKTGGYNEQFF; CDR3 DNA: TGCAGTGCCCGGAAAACCGGGGGCTACAATGAGCAGTTCTTC
V gene: TRBV3-1; D gene: -; J gene: TRBJ1-1; clone size: -; CDR3 protein: CASSQLDRGTETFF; CDR3 DNA: TGTGCCAGCAGCCAACTAGACAGAGGCACTGAAACTTTCTTT
V gene: TRBV12-3/TRBV12-4; D gene: -; J gene: TRBJ1-2; clone size: -; CDR3 protein: CASSQTENYGYTF; CDR3 DNA: TGTGCCAGCAGTCAGACGGAAAACTATGGCTACACCTTC
V gene: TRBV10-3; D gene: TRBD2; J gene: TRBJ2-1; clone size: once; CDR3 protein: CTTSRLANSYNEQFF; CDR3 DNA: TGTACCACGAGCAGACTAGCCAACTCCTACAATGAGCAGTTCTTC
V gene: TRBV10-3; D gene: -; J gene: TRBJ2-1; clone size: few; CDR3 protein: CAINSRDHPVDEQFF; CDR3 DNA: TGTGCCATCAACTCCCGGGATCACCCCGTCGATGAGCAGTTCTTC
V gene: TRBV28; D gene: -; J gene: TRBJ1-2; clone size: -; CDR3 protein: CASSLQGWYGYTF; CDR3 DNA: TGTGCCAGCAGCTTACAGGGCTGGTATGGCTACACCTTC
V gene: TRBV4-1; D gene: -; J gene: TRBJ2-1; clone size: -; CDR3 protein: CASSLSWDPNNEQFF; CDR3 DNA: TGCGCCAGCAGCCTAAGCTGGGACCCGAACAATGAGCAGTTCTTC
V gene: TRBV10-2; D gene: -; J gene: TRBJ1-6; clone size: -; CDR3 protein: CASSEASNSPLHF; CDR3 DNA: TGCGCCAGCAGTGAGGCCAGTAACTCACCCCTCCACTTT
V gene: TRBV18; D gene: -; J gene: TRBJ2-1; clone size: -; CDR3 protein: CASSPGSRGETQFF; CDR3 DNA: TGTGCCAGCTCACCTGGATCTAGGGGGGAGACCCAGTTCTTC
V gene: TRBV10-3; D gene: TRBD1; J gene: TRBJ2-5; clone size: -; CDR3 protein: CAISRGQEAETQYF; CDR3 DNA: TGTGCCATTAGCCGGGGACAGGAAGCAGAGACCCAGTACTTC
V gene: TRBV6-1; D gene: -; J gene: TRBJ2-7; clone size: -; CDR3 protein: CASSVRDGTYEQYF; CDR3 DNA: TGTGCCAGCAGTGTCCGGGACGGGACCTACGAGCAGTACTTC
V gene: TRBV7-2; D gene: -; J gene: TRBJ1-1; clone size: few; CDR3 protein: CASSPRQWAFF; CDR3 DNA: TGTGCCAGCAGCCCCCGACAGTGGGCTTTCTTT
V gene: TRBV7-9; D gene: TRBD1; J gene: TRBJ1-4; clone size: few; CDR3 protein: CASSADREGVREKLFF; CDR3 DNA: TGTGCCAGCAGCGCGGACAGGGAGGGGGTCCGCGAAAAACTGTTTTTT
V gene: TRBV7-2; D gene: -; J gene: TRBJ2-3; clone size: few; CDR3 protein: CASSLREGMGTDTQYF; CDR3 DNA: TGTGCCAGCAGCTTACGCGAGGGGATGGGCACAGATACGCAGTATTTT
V gene: TRBV5-6; D gene: -; J gene: TRBJ1-4; clone size: once; CDR3 protein: CASSLEPTGNNEKLFF; CDR3 DNA: TGTGCCAGCAGCTTGGAACCTACAGGGAATAATGAAAAACTGTTTTTT
V gene: TRBV5-1; D gene: -; J gene: TRBJ2-3; clone size: few; CDR3 protein: CASSPVRDTDTQYF; CDR3 DNA: TGCGCCAGCAGTCCGGTCCGGGATACAGATACGCAGTATTTT
V gene: TRBV25-1; D gene: TRBD1; J gene: TRBJ1-4; clone size: -; CDR3 protein: CASSVTGGNNEKLFF; CDR3 DNA: TGTGCCAGCAGTGTAACAGGGGGAAATAATGAAAAACTGTTTTTT
V gene: TRBV14; D gene: TRBD1; J gene: TRBJ1-1; clone size: -; CDR3 protein: CASSRDTGGAGTEAFF; CDR3 DNA: TGTGCCAGCAGCCGCGATACAGGGGGCGCAGGGACTGAAGCTTTCTTT
V gene: TRBV10-2; D gene: TRBD1; J gene: TRBJ2-7; clone size: -; CDR3 protein: CASSESDRLSSYEQYF; CDR3 DNA: TGCGCCAGCAGTGAGTCGGACAGGCTGAGCTCCTACGAGCAGTACTTC
V gene: TRBV6-2/TRBV6-3; D gene: -; J gene: TRBJ2-1; clone size: -; CDR3 protein: CASSYSGGSSYNEQFF; CDR3 DNA: TGTGCCAGCAGTTACTCGGGGGGTAGCTCCTACAATGAGCAGTTCTTC